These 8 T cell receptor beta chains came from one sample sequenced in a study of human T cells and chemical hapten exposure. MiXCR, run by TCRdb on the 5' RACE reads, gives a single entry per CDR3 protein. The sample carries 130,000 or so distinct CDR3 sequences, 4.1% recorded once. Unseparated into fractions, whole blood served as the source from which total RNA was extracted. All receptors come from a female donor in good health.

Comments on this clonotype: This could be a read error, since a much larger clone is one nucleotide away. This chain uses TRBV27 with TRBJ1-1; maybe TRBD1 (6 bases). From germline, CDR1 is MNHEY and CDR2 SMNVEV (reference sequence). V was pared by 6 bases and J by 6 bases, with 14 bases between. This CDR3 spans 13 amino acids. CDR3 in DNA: TGTGCCAGCAGGGACAGCGCTATCGCTGAAGCTTTCTTT. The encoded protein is CASRDSAIAEAFF.

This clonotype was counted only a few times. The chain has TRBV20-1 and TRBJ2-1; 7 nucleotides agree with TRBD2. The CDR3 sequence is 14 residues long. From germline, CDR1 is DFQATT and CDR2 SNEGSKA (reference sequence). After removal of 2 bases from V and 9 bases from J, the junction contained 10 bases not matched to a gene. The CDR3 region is CSARWGGGFGEQFF. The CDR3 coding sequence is TGCAGTGCTAGATGGGGGGGAGGTTTTGGTGAGCAGTTCTTC.

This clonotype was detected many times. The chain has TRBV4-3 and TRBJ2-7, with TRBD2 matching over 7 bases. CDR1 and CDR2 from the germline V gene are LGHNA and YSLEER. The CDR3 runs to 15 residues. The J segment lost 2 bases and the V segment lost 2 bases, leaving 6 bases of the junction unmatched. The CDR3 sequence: CASSQLQRGTYEQYF. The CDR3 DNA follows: TGCGCCAGCAGCCAACTCCAGCGGGGTACCTACGAGCAGTACTTC.

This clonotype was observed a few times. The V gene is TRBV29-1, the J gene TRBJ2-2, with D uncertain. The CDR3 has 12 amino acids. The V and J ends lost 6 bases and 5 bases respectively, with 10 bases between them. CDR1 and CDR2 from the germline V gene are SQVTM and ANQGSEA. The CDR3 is CSVSLTTGELFF. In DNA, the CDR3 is TGCAGCGTCAGTCTAACAACCGGGGAGCTGTTTTTT.

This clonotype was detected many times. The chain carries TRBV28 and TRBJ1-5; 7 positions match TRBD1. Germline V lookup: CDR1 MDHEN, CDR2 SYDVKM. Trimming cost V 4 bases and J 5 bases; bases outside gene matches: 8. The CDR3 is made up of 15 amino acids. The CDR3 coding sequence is TGTGCCAGCAGTTCGGGATCTACAGGGGATCAGCCCCAGCATTTT. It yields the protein CASSSGSTGDQPQHF. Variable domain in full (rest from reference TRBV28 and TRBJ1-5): DVKVTQSSRYLVKRTGEKVFLECVQDMDHENMFWYRQDPGLGLRLIYFSYDVKMKEKGDIPEGYSVSREKKERFSLILESASTNQTSMYLCASSSGSTGDQPQHFGDGTRLSIL.

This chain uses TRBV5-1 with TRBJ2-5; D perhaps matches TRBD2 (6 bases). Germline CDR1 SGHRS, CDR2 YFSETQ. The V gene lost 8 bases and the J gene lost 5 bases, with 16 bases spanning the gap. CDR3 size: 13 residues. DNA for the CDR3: TGCGCCAGTGCACTAGCCCGTTCCGAGACCCAGTACTTC. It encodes CASALARSETQYF.

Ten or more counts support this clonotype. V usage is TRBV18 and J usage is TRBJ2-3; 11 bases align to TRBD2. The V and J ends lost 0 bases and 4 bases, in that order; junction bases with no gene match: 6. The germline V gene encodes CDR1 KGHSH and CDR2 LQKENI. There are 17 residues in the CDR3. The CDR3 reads CASSPPRTSGSPDTQYF. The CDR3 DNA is TGTGCCAGCTCACCACCGAGGACTAGCGGGTCTCCAGATACGCAGTATTTT.

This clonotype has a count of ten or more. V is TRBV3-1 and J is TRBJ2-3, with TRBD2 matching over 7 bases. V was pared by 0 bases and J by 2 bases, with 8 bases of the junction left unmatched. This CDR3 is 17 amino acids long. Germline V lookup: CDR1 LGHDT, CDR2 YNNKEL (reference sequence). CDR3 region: CASSQDRASGVTDTQYF. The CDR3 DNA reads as TGTGCCAGCAGCCAAGATCGTGCGAGCGGGGTCACAGATACGCAGTATTTT.